This T cell receptor (beta chain) derives from a study of T cell responses to AZD1222 COVID-19 vaccine. General study points: Researchers took repertoire samples only after the peak T cell response had come. Only five to seven AZD1222 recipients were seropositive at baseline.

The CDR3 is made up of 16 amino acids. V was cut by 0 bases and J by 8 bases, with 16 bases left in between. The germline V gene encodes CDR1 MNHEY and CDR2 SVGEGT. TCRdb's copy holds only in-frame clones and misses some; the assay was immunoSEQ multiplex PCR. The profile shows some 150,000 clones, around 91% of them singletons. As regards this clone: Its specificity is unknown.

This chain uses TRBV6-2 or TRBV6-3 with TRBJ2-2; D call uncertain. The TCR originated in an adult in good health. Sequenced material: peripheral blood, taken on day 0 of AZD1222 vaccination. For the CDR3, the DNA is TGTGCCAGCAGTTACTCGCGCGTCGCTTCGTCGGGGGAGCTGTTTTTT. It encodes CASSYSRVASSGELFF.